Following are 9 T cell receptor beta chains from one sample sequenced in a study of cytomegalovirus exposure and HLA in healthy donors. Repertoires were generated with immunoSEQ multiplex PCR, while TCRdb's copy carries only in-frame clones and drops some. Of about 160,000 clones listed, roughly 95% are singletons. Sequencing was performed on PBMCs. Receptor source: a woman aged 18-29 years in good health and CMV-seronegative.

This clone has a single count. The rearrangement links TRBV7-8 to TRBJ2-3; tentative D call: TRBD2 (6 bases). V was pared by 1 base and J by 3 bases, with 17 bases between. This CDR3 is 17 amino acids long. CDR1 is SGHVS and CDR2 is FQNEAQ in the germline V gene. This CDR3 is CASSLDGRAGRTDTQYF. CDR3 nucleotide sequence: TGTGCCAGCAGCTTAGATGGGCGGGCGGGGAGGACAGATACGCAGTATTTT.

The rearrangement links TRBV19 to TRBJ2-1, with 7 bases fitting TRBD1. CDR3 length: 16 amino acids. V dropped 6 bases and J dropped 0; count of bases not matched to a gene: 8. The germline gives CDR1 LNHDA, CDR2 SQIVND (reference sequence). CDR3 region: CASRKQGPSSYNEQFF. CDR3 in DNA: TGTGCCAGTAGGAAACAGGGGCCAAGCTCCTACAATGAGCAGTTCTTC.

This clone was seen once. This CDR3 is CASSLSNTIYF. In DNA form, the CDR3 reads TGTGCCAGCAGCTTAAGCAACACCATATATTTT. This chain connects TRBV11-2 to TRBJ1-3; no reliable D call. Germline assignment: CDR1 SGHAT and CDR2 FQNNGV. V was cut by 2 bases and J by 7 bases, with 3 bases left in between. The CDR3 is 11 amino acids.

The CDR3 protein is CASSQLTGKANYGYTF. The CDR3 DNA follows: TGTGCCAGCAGCCAACTGACAGGGAAAGCTAACTATGGCTACACCTTC. The chain carries TRBV4-2 and TRBJ1-2, with TRBD1 matching 7 bases. Germline CDR1 reads LGHNA; CDR2 reads YNFKEQ. V was clipped by 2 bases and J by 0 bases; unmatched bases: 6. This CDR3 has 16 amino acids.

In its sample, this clone was seen once. This chain links TRBV6-5 with TRBJ1-1; TRBD1 agrees at 7 bases. The CDR3 sequence is 15 residues long. V lost 6 bases, J lost 0 bases, and 7 bases stayed unmatched. Germline V gene sequence: CDR1 MNHEY, CDR2 SVGAGI. In DNA form, the CDR3 reads TGTGCCAGCAGCTCAGGACAGGTCTTGAACACTGAAGCTTTCTTT. Encoded protein: CASSSGQVLNTEAFF.

The chain links TRBV2 to TRBJ1-5; possible D gene TRBD1, 6 bases. The ends were cut back, 6 bases at V and 6 bases at J, with 24 bases in the middle. The CDR3 has 17 amino acids. From germline, CDR1 is SNHLY and CDR2 FYNNEI. CDR3 nucleotides: TGTGCCAGCAGGAACCCGGGACATAGGGGGAGTGGTCAGCCCCAGCATTTT. Protein product: CASRNPGHRGSGQPQHF.

The chain employs TRBV11-2 and TRBJ2-3, with D possibly matching TRBD2 (6 bases). The germline V and J ends were trimmed by 1 base and 2 bases, with 10 bases remaining between them. CDR3 length: 15 residues. Germline loops: CDR1 SGHAT, CDR2 FQNNGV. The CDR3 spells CASSLGRGPTDTQYF. The CDR3 nucleotides read TGTGCCAGCAGCTTAGGGCGGGGCCCCACAGATACGCAGTATTTT.

The genes are TRBV25-1 and TRBJ2-3; D may be TRBD1 (7 bases). The CDR3 loop spans 13 amino acids. Germline V gene sequence: CDR1 MGHDK, CDR2 SYGVNS. V was clipped by 8 bases and J by 3 bases, with 12 bases between them. The CDR3 DNA sequence: TGTGCCAGCGACAGGGCGGGGACAGATACGCAGTATTTT. Encoded protein: CASDRAGTDTQYF.

The chain links TRBV6-1 to TRBJ2-7; TRBD2 is a possible D gene (7 bases). The germline gives CDR1 MNHNS, CDR2 SASEGT. Deletions cut 5 bases from V and 4 bases from J, with 18 bases between. The CDR3 contains 15 residues. The CDR3 DNA is TGTGCCAGCAGTCCCCTATCGGGGGGCAAGTACGAGCAGTACTTC. Amino acids: CASSPLSGGKYEQYF.